The rows below give T cell receptor beta chains drawn from one sample of a study of T-cell memory formation after mild COVID-19. MiXCR was run by TCRdb on the 5' RACE reads, yielding one entry per CDR3 protein. In the table there are approximately 500,000 distinct CDR3 sequences, 25% of which are singletons. The sequencing input was PBMCs or a T cell subset sorted from them (not recorded which). The source of these receptors is an adult woman who had mild COVID-19 (a few samples of this study predate the infection). Cell type and time point are not known. The conserved cysteine and the conserved F or W are not part of the CDR3 here.

J: TRBJ2-1; V: TRBV20-1; CDR3: SATTAHNEQF
J: TRBJ2-1; V: TRBV5-8; CDR3: ASSLSVGGTYNEQF
J: TRBJ2-1; V: TRBV4-3; CDR3: ASSRGLANEQF
J: TRBJ2-7; V: TRBV10-3; CDR3: AISEFDGNEQY
J: TRBJ1-2; V: TRBV29-1; CDR3: SVENNYGYT
J: TRBJ2-1; V: TRBV6-2/TRBV6-3; CDR3: ASSYVTSYNEQF
J: TRBJ2-4; V: TRBV20-1; CDR3: SARDYRENIQY
J: TRBJ1-1; V: TRBV6-5; CDR3: ASSYLQGVTEAF
J: TRBJ1-1; V: TRBV5-6; CDR3: ASTEGWGNTEAF
J: TRBJ2-1; V: TRBV12-3/TRBV12-4; CDR3: ASSLTGPYNEQF
J: TRBJ2-1; V: TRBV7-9; CDR3: ASSLGPAPNEQF
J: TRBJ1-4; V: TRBV5-1; CDR3: ASSPGTAYEKLF